These 8 T cell receptor beta chains came from one sample sequenced in a study of blood T cell repertoires in COVID-19. Sequencing was performed with immunoSEQ multiplex PCR; in TCRdb, only in-frame clones are kept and a portion is missing. This sample has about 140,000 clones, with about 80% found just once. Sample: peripheral blood. The receptors shown here come from a human donor in a cohort sampled during active COVID-19.

A note on this clone: Other DNA sequences from this sample encode an identical CDR3 as well. V and J are TRBV6-5 and TRBJ1-6; D is unresolved. Germline V gives CDR1 MNHEY, CDR2 SVGAGI. The V and J ends lost 6 bases and 4 bases respectively, with 7 bases between them. This CDR3 comprises 13 residues. This CDR3 reads CASRSSYNSPLHF. Written as DNA, the CDR3 is TGTGCCAGCAGGTCCTCGTATAATTCACCCCTCCACTTT.

The chain recombines TRBV2 with TRBJ1-2, with a tentative D call TRBD1 (5 bases). V lost 4 bases to trimming and J lost 4 bases, with 16 bases between them. The length of the CDR3 is 15 residues. Germline CDR1 reads SNHLY; CDR2 reads FYNNEI. This CDR3 is CASSAGAGRPYGYTF. The CDR3 DNA reads TGTGCCAGCAGTGCCGGGGCAGGGAGGCCCTATGGCTACACCTTC.

The genes are TRBV19 and TRBJ2-3; D gene ambiguous. Germline assignment: CDR1 LNHDA and CDR2 SQIVND (reference sequence). CDR3 length: 14 amino acids. The V end was cut by 7 bases, the J end by 2 bases, with 13 bases between. CDR3 sequence: CASTAAAPTDTQYF. The DNA for the CDR3 is TGTGCCAGTACGGCGGCGGCCCCCACAGATACGCAGTATTTT.

This chain uses TRBV6-2 or TRBV6-3 with TRBJ1-5, with 9 nucleotides matching TRBD1. CDR3 length: 17 residues. The J segment lost 5 bases and the V segment lost 3 bases, leaving 11 bases of the junction unmatched. In germline, CDR1 is MNHEY, CDR2 SVGEGT. The CDR3 bases are TGTGCCAGCAGTTATCTAACCGGGACAGGGTTAGATCAGCCCCAGCATTTT. Encoded protein: CASSYLTGTGLDQPQHF.

This chain connects TRBV4-3 to TRBJ2-7, with D possibly being TRBD1 (6 bases). V gave up 3 bases and J gave up 0 bases, with 6 bases separating them. The germline CDR1 and CDR2 sequences are LGHNA and YSLEER. CDR3 length: 13 residues. This CDR3 is CASSQGHSYEQYF. CDR3 nucleotides: TGCGCCAGCAGCCAGGGACACTCCTACGAGCAGTACTTC.

This clone was seen only once. The rearrangement uses TRBV6-5 and TRBJ1-5; 9 positions match TRBD1. Germline V CDR1 and CDR2: MNHEY, SVGAGI. The CDR3 sequence is 14 residues long. The V and J ends lost 7 bases and 4 bases, in that order; junction bases with no gene match: 5. The CDR3 region has the DNA TGTGCCAGCACTATCGGACAGGGGAATCAGCCCCAGCATTTT. This codes for CASTIGQGNQPQHF.

CDR3 bases: TGTGCCAGCAGTCTCGACCGGAGGACGCAGTATTTT. The encoded protein is CASSLDRRTQYF. The chain carries TRBV6-5 and TRBJ2-3; weak D call: TRBD2 (5 bases). This CDR3 region has 12 residues. Trimming took 5 bases from V and 9 from J, leaving 12 bases between them. Germline-derived CDR1 and CDR2 are MNHEY and SVGAGI.

DNA of the CDR3: TGCAGCGTTCAGCTTAGACAGGGCGGAGGAAACACCATATATTTT. Amino acid sequence: CSVQLRQGGGNTIYF. The chain employs TRBV29-1 and TRBJ1-3; 7 bases match TRBD1. Germline loops: CDR1 SQVTM, CDR2 ANQGSEA. Trimming took 5 bases from V and 4 from J; bases not matched to a gene: 11. This CDR3 has 15 amino acids. Full variable domain (remainder filled in from reference TRBV29-1 and TRBJ1-3): SAVISQKPSRDICQRGTSLTIQCQVDSQVTMMFWYRQQPGQSLTLIATANQGSEATYESGFVIDKFPISRPNLTFSTLTVSNMSPEDSSIYLCSVQLRQGGGNTIYFGEGSWLTVV.